This is a list of T cell receptor beta chains from one sample in a study of siplizumab effects on memory and regulatory T cells. Sequencing was performed with immunoSEQ multiplex PCR; in TCRdb, only in-frame clones are kept and a portion is missing. The sample yields 60,000 to 70,000 clones, approximately 88% seen once. Sequencing input: Tregs sorted from blood. These receptors originate from a human donor in good health. The CDR3 runs from the conserved cysteine through the conserved F or W. Fields, in order: J gene, V gene, clone size, D gene, CDR3 protein, CDR3 DNA. A D gene is named only where the DNA matches it firmly. Clone size is given for some rows only: seen once, a few or many times, or a class if the clone is expanded.

J: TRBJ1-1; V: TRBV7-2; size: .; D: .; CDR3: CASSLGGEAFF; DNA: TGTGCCAGCAGCCTCGGGGGGGAAGCTTTCTTT
J: TRBJ2-7; V: TRBV7-8; size: .; D: TRBD1; CDR3: CASSLRQGRIDEQYF; DNA: TGTGCCAGCAGCTTACGACAGGGAAGGATTGACGAGCAGTACTTC
J: TRBJ2-2; V: TRBV12-5; size: .; D: .; CDR3: CASGLWNTGELFF; DNA: TGTGCTAGTGGTTTGTGGAACACCGGGGAGCTGTTTTTT
J: TRBJ2-2; V: TRBV9; size: few; D: .; CDR3: CASSVEYLGELFF; DNA: TGTGCCAGCAGCGTAGAGTACCTCGGGGAGCTGTTTTTT
J: TRBJ2-1; V: TRBV15; size: .; D: .; CDR3: CATSRWQGFDNEQFF; DNA: TGTGCCACCAGCAGGTGGCAGGGGTTCGACAATGAGCAGTTCTTC
J: TRBJ1-1; V: TRBV2; size: once; D: .; CDR3: CASRLGGNTEAFF; DNA: TGTGCCAGCAGGCTTGGGGGAAACACTGAAGCTTTCTTT
J: TRBJ1-1; V: TRBV7-9; size: .; D: .; CDR3: CASSRAGALTDF; DNA: TGTGCCAGCAGCCGCGCAGGGGCTTTAACCGACTTT
J: TRBJ1-3; V: TRBV19; size: .; D: .; CDR3: CASSIRLGNSGNTIYF; DNA: TGTGCCAGTAGTATAAGGTTGGGCAACTCTGGAAACACCATATATTTT
J: TRBJ2-1; V: TRBV28; size: .; D: TRBD1; CDR3: CASTTARGQGAFNEQFF; DNA: TGTGCCAGCACAACGGCCCGGGGACAGGGGGCGTTCAATGAGCAGTTCTTC
J: TRBJ1-4; V: TRBV14; size: .; D: .; CDR3: CASSLGHTNEKLFF; DNA: TGTGCCAGCAGCCTGGGACATACAAATGAAAAACTGTTTTTT
J: TRBJ1-1; V: TRBV10-3; size: .; D: .; CDR3: CAIKTRGGTEAFF; DNA: TGTGCCATCAAAACAAGGGGAGGGACTGAAGCTTTCTTT
J: TRBJ1-1; V: TRBV5-6; size: .; D: .; CDR3: CASSLARNTEAFF; DNA: TGTGCCAGCAGCTTGGCCAGAAACACTGAAGCTTTCTTT
J: TRBJ2-7; V: TRBV7-2; size: .; D: .; CDR3: CASSLTASSYEQYF; DNA: TGTGCCAGCAGCTTAACAGCGAGCTCCTACGAGCAGTACTTC
J: TRBJ2-7; V: TRBV30; size: .; D: .; CDR3: CAWGLLNEQYF; DNA: TGTGCCTGGGGACTTCTGAACGAGCAGTACTTC
J: TRBJ2-1; V: TRBV27; size: .; D: TRBD1; CDR3: CASSLGTGSSSYNEQFF; DNA: TGTGCCAGCAGTTTAGGGACAGGGAGCAGCTCCTACAATGAGCAGTTCTTC
J: TRBJ1-2; V: TRBV30; size: .; D: .; CDR3: CAWSEGFNYGYTF; DNA: TGTGCCTGGAGTGAGGGGTTTAACTATGGCTACACCTTC
J: TRBJ2-5; V: TRBV7-9; size: .; D: TRBD2; CDR3: CASSTSGSGETQYF; DNA: TGTGCCAGCAGCACTAGCGGGAGTGGGGAGACCCAGTACTTC
J: TRBJ2-6; V: TRBV18; size: .; D: TRBD1; CDR3: CASSGAGRGQSLGANVLTF; DNA: TGTGCCAGCTCAGGCGCTGGCAGGGGGCAATCGCTTGGGGCCAACGTCCTGACTTTC
J: TRBJ2-5; V: TRBV6-1; size: .; D: .; CDR3: CASWEGAGTQYF; DNA: TGTGCCAGCTGGGAAGGGGCGGGGACCCAGTACTTC
J: TRBJ1-3; V: TRBV18; size: .; D: TRBD1; CDR3: CASSPPTGAGNTIYF; DNA: TGTGCCAGCTCACCACCTACAGGGGCTGGAAACACCATATATTTT
J: TRBJ1-4; V: TRBV28; size: .; D: TRBD1; CDR3: CASSPGRDRGLLGEKLFF; DNA: TGTGCCAGCAGCCCTGGCCGGGACAGGGGCCTCCTAGGGGAAAAACTGTTTTTT
J: TRBJ1-3; V: TRBV6-1; size: .; D: .; CDR3: CASSEFGNTIYF; DNA: TGTGCCAGCAGTGAATTTGGAAACACCATATATTTT
J: TRBJ1-1; V: TRBV11-2; size: .; D: .; CDR3: CASSFSGNTEAFF; DNA: TGTGCCAGCAGCTTTAGCGGGAACACTGAAGCTTTCTTT
J: TRBJ1-2; V: TRBV30; size: .; D: .; CDR3: CAWSVQVKLFYGYTF; DNA: TGTGCCTGGAGTGTCCAGGTTAAACTTTTCTATGGCTACACCTTC
J: TRBJ1-1; V: TRBV30; size: .; D: .; CDR3: CAWSPRMNTEAFF; DNA: TGTGCCTGGAGTCCCCGAATGAACACTGAAGCTTTCTTT
J: TRBJ2-1; V: TRBV5-1; size: .; D: .; CDR3: CASSLEPSSSYNEQFF; DNA: TGCGCCAGCAGCTTGGAACCTAGCAGTTCCTACAATGAGCAGTTCTTC
J: TRBJ2-1; V: TRBV18; size: .; D: TRBD2; CDR3: CASSPAGGPPNEQFF; DNA: TGTGCCAGCTCACCAGCGGGAGGGCCACCCAATGAGCAGTTCTTC
J: TRBJ2-1; V: TRBV2; size: once; D: .; CDR3: CASSEIGLSSSYNEQFF; DNA: TGTGCCAGCAGTGAGATAGGACTGTCCTCCTCCTACAATGAGCAGTTCTTC
J: TRBJ2-1; V: TRBV30; size: .; D: .; CDR3: CAWSVQRGAEQFF; DNA: TGTGCCTGGAGTGTACAACGGGGAGCTGAGCAGTTCTTC
J: TRBJ1-5; V: TRBV2; size: .; D: .; CDR3: CASSTQGLYNQPQHF; DNA: TGTGCCAGCAGTACCCAGGGCCTCTACAATCAGCCCCAGCATTTT
J: TRBJ2-3; V: TRBV7-9; size: .; D: .; CDR3: CASSSKVSDTQYF; DNA: TGTGCCAGCAGCTCGAAGGTCTCGGATACGCAGTATTTT
J: TRBJ1-1; V: TRBV19; size: .; D: .; CDR3: CASRMGTAGTEAFF; DNA: TGTGCCAGTAGGATGGGTACGGCGGGCACTGAAGCTTTCTTT
J: TRBJ2-1; V: TRBV7-2; size: once; D: .; CDR3: CASTRSPDSSYNEQFF; DNA: TGTGCCAGCACCAGATCCCCGGACAGCTCCTACAATGAGCAGTTCTTC
J: TRBJ1-4; V: TRBV30; size: .; D: TRBD1; CDR3: CAWSQGALGEKLFF; DNA: TGTGCCTGGTCCCAGGGGGCTTTAGGAGAAAAACTGTTTTTT
J: TRBJ1-3; V: TRBV7-8; size: .; D: .; CDR3: CASSLGGVTSGNTIYF; DNA: TGTGCCAGCAGCTTAGGTGGGGTGACCTCTGGAAACACCATATATTTT
J: TRBJ2-7; V: TRBV5-1; size: .; D: .; CDR3: CASSLEIARNYEQYF; DNA: TGCGCCAGCAGCTTGGAAATCGCTAGAAACTACGAGCAGTACTTC
J: TRBJ2-5; V: TRBV10-3; size: .; D: .; CDR3: CAISMASKETQYF; DNA: TGTGCCATCAGTATGGCCAGCAAAGAGACCCAGTACTTC
J: TRBJ2-7; V: TRBV29-1; size: .; D: TRBD1; CDR3: CSVENIRQGGEQYF; DNA: TGCAGCGTTGAAAATATCCGACAGGGGGGCGAGCAGTACTTC
J: TRBJ1-3; V: TRBV5-1; size: once; D: .; CDR3: CASKGDGNTIYF; DNA: TGCGCCAGCAAAGGAGATGGAAACACCATATATTTT
J: TRBJ2-1; V: TRBV18; size: .; D: TRBD2; CDR3: CASSPGLAAYNEQFF; DNA: TGTGCCAGCTCACCGGGACTAGCGGCATACAATGAGCAGTTCTTC
J: TRBJ2-5; V: TRBV5-1; size: once; D: .; CDR3: CASSLAGQRRETQYF; DNA: TGCGCCAGCAGCTTGGCAGGACAGAGACGAGAGACCCAGTACTTC
J: TRBJ1-1; V: TRBV18; size: .; D: .; CDR3: CASSQQGGPQGEAFF; DNA: TGTGCCAGCTCACAACAGGGAGGACCTCAAGGTGAAGCTTTCTTT
J: TRBJ1-5; V: TRBV19; size: .; D: .; CDR3: CASSFPVGVRPQHF; DNA: TGTGCCAGTAGTTTTCCCGTAGGGGTGAGGCCCCAGCATTTT
J: TRBJ2-1; V: TRBV7-3; size: .; D: .; CDR3: CASSRERYNEQFF; DNA: TGTGCCAGCAGTAGGGAACGGTACAATGAGCAGTTCTTC
J: TRBJ2-4; V: TRBV4-1; size: .; D: .; CDR3: CASSQEKGSTSKNIQYF; DNA: TGCGCCAGCAGCCAAGAAAAGGGGTCTACATCCAAAAACATTCAGTACTTC
J: TRBJ2-5; V: TRBV27; size: .; D: TRBD2; CDR3: CATSSGTSGGRTQYF; DNA: TGTGCCACCTCCAGTGGGACTAGCGGCGGTCGGACCCAGTACTTC
J: TRBJ2-7; V: TRBV5-1; size: .; D: TRBD2; CDR3: CASSLTRLAGGYYEQYF; DNA: TGCGCCAGCAGCTTGACCAGACTAGCGGGAGGATACTACGAGCAGTACTTC
J: TRBJ1-5; V: TRBV4-1; size: .; D: .; CDR3: CASSQVDTSNQPQHF; DNA: TGCGCCAGCAGCCAAGTTGACACTAGCAATCAGCCCCAGCATTTT
J: TRBJ2-2; V: TRBV5-1; size: .; D: .; CDR3: CASRPQLTGELFF; DNA: TGCGCCAGCAGGCCACAACTCACCGGGGAGCTGTTTTTT
J: TRBJ1-2; V: TRBV29-1; size: few; D: .; CDR3: CSVEGWRADGYTF; DNA: TGCAGCGTTGAAGGATGGAGGGCCGACGGCTACACCTTC
J: TRBJ2-3; V: TRBV7-3; size: .; D: .; CDR3: CASSFGVGLADTQYF; DNA: TGTGCCAGCAGCTTTGGGGTGGGTCTGGCAGATACGCAGTATTTT
J: TRBJ1-5; V: TRBV19; size: .; D: .; CDR3: CASSPPGRVNQPQHF; DNA: TGTGCCAGTAGTCCCCCCGGCAGGGTCAATCAGCCCCAGCATTTT
J: TRBJ1-5; V: TRBV28; size: .; D: .; CDR3: CASSLRGGGNQPQHF; DNA: TGTGCCAGCAGCCTTCGGGGGGGAGGGAATCAGCCCCAGCATTTT
J: TRBJ1-1; V: TRBV27; size: once; D: TRBD1; CDR3: CASSSRQGAGEAFF; DNA: TGTGCCAGCAGTTCCAGACAGGGGGCCGGTGAAGCTTTCTTT
J: TRBJ2-5; V: TRBV7-9; size: .; D: TRBD1; CDR3: CASSFFLGTGPERETQYF; DNA: TGTGCCAGCAGCTTCTTCTTGGGGACAGGCCCAGAGCGAGAGACCCAGTACTTC